This TCR beta chain is from a study of STAT5B mutations in CD4+ large granular lymphocyte leukemia. Data came from immunoSEQ multiplex PCR; TCRdb stores just in-frame clones and leaves some out. Among more than 30,000 clones, approximately 80% were seen once, and the ten largest hold approximately 2.5%. With V trimmed by 5 bases and J by 7 bases, 13 bases remained unmatched. Germline CDR1 and CDR2: SGHTA and FQGNSA. The CDR3 runs to 16 residues. The chain combines TRBV7-2 with TRBJ2-7; TRBD2 agrees at 11 bases. Source material: CD4+ T cells from blood buffy coats. This receptor was identified in a human donor in good health. The chain's CDR3 is CASSRVVTSGSDEQYF. Here the CDR3 DNA reads TGTGCCAGCAGCCGAGTGGTAACTAGCGGGAGTGATGAGCAGTACTTC.